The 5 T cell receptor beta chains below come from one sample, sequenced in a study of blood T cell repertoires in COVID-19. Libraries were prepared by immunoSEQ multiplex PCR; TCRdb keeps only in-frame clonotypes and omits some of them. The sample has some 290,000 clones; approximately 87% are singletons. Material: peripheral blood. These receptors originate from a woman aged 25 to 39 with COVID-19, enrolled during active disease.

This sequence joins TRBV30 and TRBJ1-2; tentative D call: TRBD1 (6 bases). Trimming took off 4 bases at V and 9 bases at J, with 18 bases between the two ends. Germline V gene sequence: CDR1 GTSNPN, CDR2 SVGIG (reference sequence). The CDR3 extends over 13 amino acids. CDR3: CAWIDWGRGSYTF. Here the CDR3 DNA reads TGTGCCTGGATTGATTGGGGGCGCGGAAGCTACACCTTC.

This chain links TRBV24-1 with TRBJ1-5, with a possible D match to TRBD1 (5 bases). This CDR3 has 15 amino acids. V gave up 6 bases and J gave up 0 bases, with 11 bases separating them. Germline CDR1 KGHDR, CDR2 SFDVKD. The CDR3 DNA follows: TGTGCCACCAGTAGGCCAGGGCTTAGCAATCAGCCCCAGCATTTT. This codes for CATSRPGLSNQPQHF.

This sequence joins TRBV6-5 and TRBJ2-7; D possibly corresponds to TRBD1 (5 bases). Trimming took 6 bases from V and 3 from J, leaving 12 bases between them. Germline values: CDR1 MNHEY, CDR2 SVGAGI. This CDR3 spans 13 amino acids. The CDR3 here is CASSPTGLYEQYF. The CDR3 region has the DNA TGTGCCAGCAGCCCCACAGGTCTCTACGAGCAGTACTTC.

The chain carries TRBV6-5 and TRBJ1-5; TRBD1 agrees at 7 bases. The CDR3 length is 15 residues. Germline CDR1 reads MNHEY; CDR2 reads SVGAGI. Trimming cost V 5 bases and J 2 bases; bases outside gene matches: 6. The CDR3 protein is CASSQGGSGNQPQHF. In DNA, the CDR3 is TGTGCCAGCAGTCAGGGGGGCTCGGGCAATCAGCCCCAGCATTTT.

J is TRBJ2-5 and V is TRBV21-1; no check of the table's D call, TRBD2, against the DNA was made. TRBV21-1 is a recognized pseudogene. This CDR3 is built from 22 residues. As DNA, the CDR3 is TGTGCCAGCACCAAGGAACTAGCGGGAGGGCCGATTGTACCTCGACGTCAAGAGGCCCAGTACTTC. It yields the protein CASTKELAGGPIVPRRQEAQYF.